This T cell receptor (beta chain) emerged from a study of cytomegalovirus exposure and HLA in healthy donors. Study background: There were around 100 million unique TCR beta sequences, drawn from roughly 200 million T cells, in an earlier analysis. Study-wide results and limits: Researchers reported in a later analysis that a missense DCLRE1C variant was tied to TCR beta V- and J-gene trimming.

PCR employed 60 Vbeta and 13 Jbeta primers. Sequenced by immunoSEQ multiplex PCR; TCRdb stores in-frame clones only, minus some. The profile shows 120,000 or so clones, about three quarters of them singletons. The table lists this clone with a count of one. The antigen is unknown. Germline V gene data show CDR1 as SGHRS and CDR2 as YFSETQ. Trimming cost V 4 bases and J 4 bases; bases outside gene matches: 17. The CDR3 is 18 amino acids. Sequences were obtained from PBMCs. The rearrangement joins TRBV5-1 to TRBJ2-1; 7 bases line up with TRBD2. The clonotype originates from a woman aged 40-49 years in good health and CMV-seronegative. The chain's CDR3 is CASSPGLVGFGLYNEQFF. The CDR3 nucleotides are TGCGCCAGCAGCCCTGGACTAGTGGGATTCGGGTTATACAATGAGCAGTTCTTC.